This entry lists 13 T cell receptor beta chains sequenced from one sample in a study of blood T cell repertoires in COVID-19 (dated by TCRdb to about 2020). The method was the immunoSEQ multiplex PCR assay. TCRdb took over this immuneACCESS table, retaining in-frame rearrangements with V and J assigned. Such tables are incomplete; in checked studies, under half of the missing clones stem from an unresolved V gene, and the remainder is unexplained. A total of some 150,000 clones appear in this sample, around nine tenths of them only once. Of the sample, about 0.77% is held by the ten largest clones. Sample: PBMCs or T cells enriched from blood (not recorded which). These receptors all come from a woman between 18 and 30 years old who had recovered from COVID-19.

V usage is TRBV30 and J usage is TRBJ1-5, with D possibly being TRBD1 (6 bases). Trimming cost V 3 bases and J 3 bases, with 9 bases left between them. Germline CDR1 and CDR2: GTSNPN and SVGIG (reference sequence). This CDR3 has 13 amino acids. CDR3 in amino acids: CAWSGDNNQPQHF. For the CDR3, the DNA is TGTGCCTGGAGCGGGGACAACAATCAGCCCCAGCATTTT.

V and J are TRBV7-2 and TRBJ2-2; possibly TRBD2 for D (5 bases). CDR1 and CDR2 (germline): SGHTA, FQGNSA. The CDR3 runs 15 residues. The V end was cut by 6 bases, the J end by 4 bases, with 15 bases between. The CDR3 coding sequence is TGTGCCAGCAGTGCATTCGGGATTCCCACCGGGGAGCTGTTTTTT. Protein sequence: CASSAFGIPTGELFF.

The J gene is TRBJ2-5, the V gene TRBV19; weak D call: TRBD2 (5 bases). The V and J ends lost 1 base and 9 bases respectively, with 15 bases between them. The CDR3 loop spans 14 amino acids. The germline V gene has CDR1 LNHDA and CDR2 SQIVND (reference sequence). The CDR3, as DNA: TGTGCCAGTAGTATAGGAGGGCCGGGTGCTGCCCAGTACTTC. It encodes CASSIGGPGAAQYF.

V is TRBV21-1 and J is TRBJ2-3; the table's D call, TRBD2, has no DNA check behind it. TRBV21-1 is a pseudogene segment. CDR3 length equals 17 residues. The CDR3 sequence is CASSKAASGDSTDTQYF. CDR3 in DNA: TGTGCCAGCAGCAAAGCGGCTAGCGGGGATAGCACAGATACGCAGTATTTT.

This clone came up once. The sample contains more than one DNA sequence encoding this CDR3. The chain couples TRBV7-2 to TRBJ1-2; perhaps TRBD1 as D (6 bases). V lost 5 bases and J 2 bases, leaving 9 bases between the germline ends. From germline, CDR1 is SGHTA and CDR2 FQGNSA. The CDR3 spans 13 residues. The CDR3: CASSPDRNYGYTF. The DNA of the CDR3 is TGTGCCAGCAGCCCAGACAGGAACTATGGCTACACCTTC.

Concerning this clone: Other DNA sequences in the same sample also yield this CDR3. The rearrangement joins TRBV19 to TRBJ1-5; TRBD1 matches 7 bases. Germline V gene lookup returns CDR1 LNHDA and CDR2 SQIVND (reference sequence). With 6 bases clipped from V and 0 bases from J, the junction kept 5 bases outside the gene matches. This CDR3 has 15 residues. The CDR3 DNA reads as TGTGCCAGTAGCCCGGGACAGTATAGCAATCAGCCCCAGCATTTT. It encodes CASSPGQYSNQPQHF. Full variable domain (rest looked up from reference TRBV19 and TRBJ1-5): DGGITQSPKYLFRKEGQNVTLSCEQNLNHDAMYWYRQDPGQGLRLIYYSQIVNDFQKGDIAEGYSVSREKKESFPLTVTSAQKNPTAFYLCASSPGQYSNQPQHFGDGTRLSIL.

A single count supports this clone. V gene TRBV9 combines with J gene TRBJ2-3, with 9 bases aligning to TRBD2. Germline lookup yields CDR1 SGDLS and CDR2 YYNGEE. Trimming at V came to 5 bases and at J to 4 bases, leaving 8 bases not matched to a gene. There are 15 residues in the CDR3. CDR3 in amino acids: CASSPEGGRADTQYF. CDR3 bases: TGTGCCAGCAGTCCAGAGGGCGGGAGGGCAGATACGCAGTATTTT.

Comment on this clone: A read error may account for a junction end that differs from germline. The CDR3 DNA is TGTGCCTGCAGCGGGGGGAGGACTCAGCCCCAGCATTTT. Translated: CACSGGRTQPQHF. This chain connects TRBV27 to TRBJ1-5; TRBD1 might be the D (5 bases). There are 13 residues in the CDR3. Germline V gene data show CDR1 as MNHEY and CDR2 as SMNVEV (reference sequence).

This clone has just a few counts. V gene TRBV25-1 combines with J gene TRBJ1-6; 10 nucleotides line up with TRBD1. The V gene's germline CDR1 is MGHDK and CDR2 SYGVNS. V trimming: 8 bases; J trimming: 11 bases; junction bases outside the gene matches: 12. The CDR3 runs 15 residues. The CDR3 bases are TGTGCCAGCGGGGGAAGGGACAGGGGCTCCCCACCCCTCCACTTT. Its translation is CASGGRDRGSPPLHF.

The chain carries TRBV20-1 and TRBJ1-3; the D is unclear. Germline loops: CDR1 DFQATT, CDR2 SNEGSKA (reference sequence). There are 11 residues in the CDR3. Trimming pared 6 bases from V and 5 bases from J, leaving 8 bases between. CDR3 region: CSAKHRNTIYF. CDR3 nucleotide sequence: TGCAGTGCCAAGCACCGAAACACCATATATTTT.

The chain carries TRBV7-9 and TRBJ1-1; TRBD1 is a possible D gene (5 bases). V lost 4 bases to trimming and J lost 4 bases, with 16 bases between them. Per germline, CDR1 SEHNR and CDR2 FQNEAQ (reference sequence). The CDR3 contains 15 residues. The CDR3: CASSSRRLGGTEAFF. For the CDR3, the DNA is TGTGCCAGCAGCTCTAGGAGGCTGGGGGGCACTGAAGCTTTCTTT.

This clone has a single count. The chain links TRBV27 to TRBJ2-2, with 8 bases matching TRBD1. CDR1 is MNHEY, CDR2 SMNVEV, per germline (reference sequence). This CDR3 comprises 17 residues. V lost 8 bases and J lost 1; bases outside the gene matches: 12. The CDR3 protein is CASRSIRTGLNTGELFF. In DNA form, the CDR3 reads TGTGCCAGCCGCTCAATCAGGACAGGGTTGAACACCGGGGAGCTGTTTTTT.

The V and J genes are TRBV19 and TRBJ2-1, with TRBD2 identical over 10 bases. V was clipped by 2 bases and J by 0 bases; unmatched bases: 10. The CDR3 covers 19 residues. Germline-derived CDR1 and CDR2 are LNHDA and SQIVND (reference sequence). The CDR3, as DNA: TGTGCCAGTAGTATACCACAGGGACTAGCGACGAGCTCCTACAATGAGCAGTTCTTC. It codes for CASSIPQGLATSSYNEQFF.